The 7 T cell receptor beta chains reported below all come from one sample, sequenced in a study of cytomegalovirus exposure and HLA in healthy donors. PCR primers comprised 60 Vbeta and 13 Jbeta primers. Clones were read by immunoSEQ multiplex PCR, and TCRdb kept only the in-frame ones, dropping some. Of 99,000 or so clones in the sample, roughly 78% were seen once. Sequenced: PBMCs. The receptors shown here come from a woman aged 40 to 50 in good health and CMV-seronegative.

Only a few counts were recorded for this clone. The gene calls are TRBV7-2 and TRBJ2-4; TRBD2 is a possible D gene (5 bases). Germline CDR1 and CDR2: SGHTA and FQGNSA. V was cut by 5 bases and J by 7 bases, with 24 bases left in between. The length of the CDR3 is 17 residues. CDR3 DNA sequence: TGTGCCAGCAGCCCCGGAACGAATAGCGCCAGTCGGAACATTCAGTACTTC. Protein sequence: CASSPGTNSASRNIQYF.

The chain links TRBV7-2 to TRBJ1-3, with D perhaps matching TRBD1 (6 bases). Germline CDR1 is SGHTA and CDR2 is FQGNSA. The V end was cut by 1 base, the J end by 10 bases, with 8 bases between. The CDR3 is 12 amino acids. The CDR3 DNA sequence: TGTGCCAGCAGCTTAGAAACAGGGACCATATATTTT. Its translation is CASSLETGTIYF.

This clone was seen a few times. The chain combines TRBV5-8 with TRBJ2-7; perhaps TRBD1 as D (5 bases). The CDR3 runs 15 residues. Germline V gene sequence: CDR1 SGHTS, CDR2 YDEGEE. Deletions cut 4 bases from V and 0 bases from J, with 14 bases between. Written as DNA, the CDR3 is TGTGCCAGCAGCCCCTGGGGCAGTAGCTCCTACGAGCAGTACTTC. Its protein product is CASSPWGSSSYEQYF.

The gene calls are TRBV10-3 and TRBJ1-5; 9 bases match TRBD1. This CDR3 has 16 residues. Germline V gene data show CDR1 as ENHRY and CDR2 as SYGVKD. The V and J ends lost 6 bases and 1 base, in that order; junction bases with no gene match: 7. CDR3 region: CAIRPTGGESNQPQHF. CDR3 coding DNA: TGTGCCATCAGGCCAACAGGGGGCGAGAGCAATCAGCCCCAGCATTTT.

The rearrangement uses TRBV27 and TRBJ2-1; 8 bases line up with TRBD2. The CDR3 spans 15 residues. J was trimmed by 4 bases and V by 3 bases; bases with no gene match: 5. The germline gives CDR1 MNHEY, CDR2 SMNVEV (reference sequence). DNA of the CDR3: TGTGCCAGCAGTTTGTACGCTAGCGGGTACAATGAGCAGTTCTTC. It specifies CASSLYASGYNEQFF.

This clone was recorded a few times. The chain combines TRBV30 with TRBJ2-7; D may be TRBD2 (7 bases). V lost 4 bases, J lost 2 bases, and 15 bases lay in between. The CDR3 covers 14 residues. Germline V gives CDR1 GTSNPN, CDR2 SVGIG (reference sequence). The CDR3 DNA is TGTGCCTGGATAAGCGGGACATCCACCTACGAGCAGTACTTC. This codes for CAWISGTSTYEQYF. The full variable domain, with the rest looked up from reference TRBV30 and TRBJ2-7, is SQTIHQWPATLVQPVGSPLSLECTVEGTSNPNLYWYRQAAGRGLQLLFYSVGIGQISSEVPQNLSASRPQDRQFILSSKKLLLSDSGFYLCAWISGTSTYEQYFGPGTRLTVT.

The chain is built from TRBV15 and TRBJ2-1; D may be TRBD2 (6 bases). Germline-derived CDR1 and CDR2 are LNHNV and YYDKDF (reference sequence). Trimming removed 0 bases from V and 15 bases from J, with 15 bases in between. The CDR3 length is 13 residues. The CDR3 sequence: CATSREGRLERFF. The CDR3, as DNA: TGTGCCACCAGCAGAGAGGGGAGACTAGAACGGTTCTTC.